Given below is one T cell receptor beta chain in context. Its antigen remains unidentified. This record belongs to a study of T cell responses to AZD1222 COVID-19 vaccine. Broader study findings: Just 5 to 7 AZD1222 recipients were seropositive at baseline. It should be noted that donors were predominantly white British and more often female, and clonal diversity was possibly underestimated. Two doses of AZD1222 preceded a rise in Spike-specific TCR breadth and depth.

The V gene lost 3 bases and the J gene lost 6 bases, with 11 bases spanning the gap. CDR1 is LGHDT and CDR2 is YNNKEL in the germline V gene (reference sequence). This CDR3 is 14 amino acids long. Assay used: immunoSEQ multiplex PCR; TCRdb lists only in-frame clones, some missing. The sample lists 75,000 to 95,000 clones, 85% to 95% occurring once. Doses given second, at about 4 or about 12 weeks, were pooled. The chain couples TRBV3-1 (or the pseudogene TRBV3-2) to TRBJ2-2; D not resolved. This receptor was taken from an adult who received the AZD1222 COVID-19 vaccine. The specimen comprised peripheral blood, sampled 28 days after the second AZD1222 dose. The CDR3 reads CASSQGWMAGELFF. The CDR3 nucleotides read TGTGCCAGCAGCCAGGGTTGGATGGCCGGGGAGCTGTTTTTT.